Presented here are 17 T cell receptor beta chains from one specimen sequenced in a study of cytomegalovirus exposure and HLA in healthy donors. A multiplex PCR was run with 60 Vbeta primers and 13 Jbeta primers. Method: immunoSEQ multiplex PCR; TCRdb's copy keeps in-frame clones and lacks some. The profile shows some 160,000 clones, approximately 80% of them singletons. Material for sequencing was PBMCs. These receptors came from a woman aged 18 to 35 in good health and CMV-seronegative.

This chain joins TRBV2 and TRBJ2-7, with 7 bases lining up with TRBD1. Unmatched junction bases numbered 4, after V lost 6 bases and J lost 2 bases. The CDR3 runs 13 residues. Germline CDR1 and CDR2: SNHLY and FYNNEI. The CDR3 DNA follows: TGTGCCAGCAGAAGGGACAGAACCTACGAGCAGTACTTC. Protein: CASRRDRTYEQYF.

The rearrangement links TRBV27 to TRBJ2-2, with D possibly matching TRBD1 (7 bases). With 3 bases removed from V and 4 bases from J, the gap between germline ends came to 9 bases. The germline gives CDR1 MNHEY, CDR2 SMNVEV (reference sequence). The CDR3 loop spans 14 amino acids. The CDR3 DNA reads as TGTGCCAGCAGTTTCAGGGGGGCCACCGGGGAGCTGTTTTTT. It encodes CASSFRGATGELFF.

This clone was detected only a few times. This chain uses TRBV6-6 with TRBJ1-2; 8 bases match TRBD1. The CDR3 has 13 residues. Germline V gene lookup returns CDR1 MNHNY and CDR2 SVGAGI (reference sequence). Losses at the gene ends were 5 bases for V and 6 bases for J; bases not matched to a gene: 5. CDR3 bases: TGTGCCAGCAGTGGACAGGGAGGAAATGGCTACACCTTC. Protein sequence: CASSGQGGNGYTF.

The genes are TRBV7-6 and TRBJ2-2, with a possible D match to TRBD2 (6 bases). The V gene lost 5 bases and the J gene lost 3 bases, with 16 bases spanning the gap. Germline CDR1 reads SGHVS; CDR2 reads FNYEAQ. The CDR3 spans 16 residues. DNA of the CDR3: TGTGCCAGCAGCCCAAGGCGGGACGGCGACACCGGGGAGCTGTTTTTT. This sequence encodes CASSPRRDGDTGELFF.

This sequence joins TRBV19 and TRBJ1-1; no clear D gene. Trimming removed 1 base at V and 6 bases at J, with 9 bases between. This CDR3 has 13 residues. The germline V gene encodes CDR1 LNHDA and CDR2 SQIVND (reference sequence). The chain's CDR3 is CASSIGGSAEAFF. The CDR3 DNA follows: TGTGCCAGTAGTATAGGTGGGAGCGCTGAAGCTTTCTTT.

This clone has a handful of counts. This rearrangement joins TRBV5-1 to TRBJ2-7, with 7 bases lining up with TRBD1. V trimming: 2 bases; J trimming: 5 bases; junction bases outside the gene matches: 7. The CDR3 length is 14 residues. The V gene's germline CDR1 is SGHRS and CDR2 YFSETQ. Written as DNA, the CDR3 is TGCGCCAGCAGCTTCACAGGGGCGAGTAACGAGCAGTACTTC. Its translation is CASSFTGASNEQYF.

The rearrangement joins TRBV19 to TRBJ2-5; 10 bases align to TRBD2. This CDR3 spans 15 amino acids. The J segment lost 1 base and the V segment lost 4 bases, leaving 3 bases of the junction unmatched. Germline V gene sequence: CDR1 LNHDA, CDR2 SQIVND (reference sequence). The CDR3 sequence is CASSNTSGTQETQYF. CDR3 sequence (DNA): TGTGCCAGTAGTAACACTAGCGGGACCCAAGAGACCCAGTACTTC.

Only one count was recorded for this clone. The chain has TRBV18 and TRBJ2-1, with 7 bases aligning to TRBD1. Germline V gene lookup returns CDR1 KGHSH and CDR2 LQKENI. This CDR3 contains 15 residues. V gave up 1 base and J gave up 5 bases; unmatched junction bases: 5. The CDR3 loop reads CASSPRTGSNNEQFF. CDR3 bases: TGTGCCAGCTCACCACGGACAGGAAGCAACAATGAGCAGTTCTTC. The full variable domain, its missing parts supplied by reference TRBV18 and TRBJ2-1, is NAGVMQNPRHLVRRRGQEARLRCSPMKGHSHVYWYRQLPEEGLKFMVYLQKENIIDESGMPKERFSAEFPKEGPSILRIQQVVRGDSAAYFCASSPRTGSNNEQFFGPGTRLTVL.

The chain is built from TRBV25-1 and TRBJ2-5; 7 bases are a match to TRBD1. Germline values: CDR1 MGHDK, CDR2 SYGVNS. This CDR3 has 15 residues. J was trimmed by 7 bases and V by 3 bases; bases with no gene match: 11. CDR3 in amino acids: CASSDGTDFLATQYF. DNA for the CDR3: TGTGCCAGCAGTGACGGGACAGATTTTCTCGCGACCCAGTACTTC.

The table lists this clone with a count of one. Written as DNA, the CDR3 is TGTGCCAGCAGTAAGTCGACAAAAGGCAATGAGCAGTTCTTC. Protein product: CASSKSTKGNEQFF. The rearrangement links TRBV6-4 to TRBJ2-1, with unresolved D. The CDR3 length is 14 residues. In germline, CDR1 is MRHNA, CDR2 SNTAGT. Trimming left V 5 bases short and J 6 bases short, with 14 bases between.

This clone was detected once. V gene TRBV6-5 combines with J gene TRBJ2-2; 8 nucleotides line up with TRBD2. The CDR3 totals 16 residues. V shed 0 bases, J shed 4 bases, and the junction held 4 bases outside the gene matches. Germline V CDR1 and CDR2: MNHEY, SVGAGI. DNA of the CDR3: TGTGCCAGCAGTTACTCGCGGGGGGCCGGCACCGGGGAGCTGTTTTTT. It codes for CASSYSRGAGTGELFF.

The V call is TRBV5-3, the J call TRBJ1-6, with 9 nucleotides matching TRBD1. TRBV5-3 is identified as an open reading frame with a role that is uncertain. Trimming took 3 bases from V and 1 from J; bases not matched to a gene: 2. The CDR3 has 16 amino acids. The CDR3 loop reads CARSSQGASYNSPLHF. CDR3 DNA: TGTGCCAGAAGCTCACAGGGGGCATCCTATAATTCACCCCTCCACTTT.

The CDR3 reads CASSEPQLAGDTGELFF. The CDR3 nucleotides read TGTGCCAGCAGTGAACCCCAACTAGCGGGTGACACCGGGGAGCTGTTTTTT. The rearrangement uses TRBV6-1 and TRBJ2-2, with 9 nucleotides matching TRBD2. The V gene's germline CDR1 is MNHNS and CDR2 SASEGT. The CDR3 loop spans 17 amino acids. Trimming removed 2 bases from V and 3 bases from J; junction bases left unmatched: 7.

The chain employs TRBV2 and TRBJ2-6, with 8 positions matching TRBD1. Trimming cost V 9 bases and J 2 bases; bases outside gene matches: 0. The CDR3 loop spans 13 amino acids. CDR1 is SNHLY and CDR2 is FYNNEI in the germline V gene. As DNA, the CDR3 is TGTGCCAGGACAGGGGCTGGGGCCAACGTCCTGACTTTC. This encodes CARTGAGANVLTF.

V usage is TRBV19 and J usage is TRBJ1-3; TRBD1 might be the D (6 bases). This CDR3 comprises 20 residues. Germline V gene data show CDR1 as LNHDA and CDR2 as SQIVND (reference sequence). The CDR3, as DNA: TGTGCTAAAAGACGGAACAGGGATTTTACCCTCGACTGGTCTGGAAACACCATATATTTT. It encodes CAKRRNRDFTLDWSGNTIYF.

Concerning this clone itself: The germline gene is not matched at one end of the junction; a read error may be the cause. The gene calls are TRBV7-9 and TRBJ2-6; D perhaps matches TRBD2 (6 bases). Germline-derived CDR1 and CDR2 are SEHNR and FQNEAQ (reference sequence). CDR3 length equals 18 residues. The DNA of the CDR3 is TGTGCCAGCAGTTGGGGGAGGATACGGGACTCTGGGGCCAACGGCCTGACTTTC. This sequence encodes CASSWGRIRDSGANGLTF.

The chain has TRBV6-5 and TRBJ1-2; no reliable D call. The germline V and J ends were trimmed by 0 bases and 6 bases, with 5 bases remaining between them. The germline V gene has CDR1 MNHEY and CDR2 SVGAGI. The CDR3 spans 12 residues. CDR3 in amino acids: CASSYSSDGYTF. The CDR3 nucleotides read TGTGCCAGCAGTTACTCGAGTGATGGCTACACCTTC.